The rows below give T cell receptor beta chains drawn from one sample of a study of OX40 agonist ivuxolimab in advanced cancers. This table comes from immunoSEQ multiplex PCR, and its TCRdb copy is limited to in-frame clones, with some not included. The repertoire holds roughly 80,000 clones, with more than 75% as singletons. This sample comprised CD4+ or CD8+ T cells sorted from blood, obtained in a trial of the OX40 agonist ivuxolimab. These receptors were obtained from an adult with an advanced solid tumor such as melanoma, head and neck, liver or kidney cancer. The CDR3 runs from the conserved cysteine through the conserved F or W. The order of the fields is J gene, clone size, V gene, D gene, CDR3 protein, CDR3 DNA. The D gene is left open where the match is weak. The size field is filled for only some rows; it gives once, few, many or a size class.

>TRBJ2-5|.|TRBV7-2|.
CASSFVSAGAVETQYF
TGTGCCAGCAGCTTCGTATCGGCGGGGGCGGTCGAGACCCAGTACTTC
>TRBJ2-1|.|TRBV18|.
CASSPPEGGPSSNEQFF
TGTGCCAGCTCACCACCGGAAGGGGGGCCTTCATCCAATGAGCAGTTCTTC
>TRBJ2-7|.|TRBV2|.
CATQPGDSYEQYF
TGTGCCACCCAGCCGGGGGATTCCTACGAGCAGTACTTC
>TRBJ2-7|.|TRBV21-1|.
CASSSPGQGLDEQYF
TGTGCCAGCAGCTCACCGGGACAGGGTTTGGACGAGCAGTACTTC
>TRBJ2-5|.|TRBV7-2|TRBD1
CASSPFSRQGAETQYF
TGTGCCAGCTCGCCCTTCTCGAGGCAGGGGGCGGAGACCCAGTACTTC
>TRBJ1-6|.|TRBV11-3|.
CASSLGRSGNSPLHF
TGTGCCAGCAGCTTAGGTAGGAGCGGGAATTCACCCCTCCACTTT
>TRBJ2-5|.|TRBV7-2|.
CASSLQQGQETQYF
TGTGCCAGCAGCTTACAACAGGGTCAAGAGACCCAGTACTTC
>TRBJ2-7|.|TRBV6-5|TRBD1
CASSYSTGAYEQYF
TGTGCCAGCAGTTACTCTACAGGGGCCTACGAGCAGTACTTC
>TRBJ1-1|.|TRBV5-4|.
CASSLDFRNTEAFF
TGTGCCAGCAGCTTGGATTTTAGGAACACTGAAGCTTTCTTT
>TRBJ2-5|.|TRBV5-4|TRBD1
CASSLDTFNLQGDGQEAQYF
TGTGCCAGCAGCTTGGACACATTCAACTTACAGGGGGACGGCCAAGAGGCCCAGTACTTC
>TRBJ2-4|.|TRBV4-1|.
CASSQEGGAGAKNIQYF
TGCGCCAGCAGCCAAGAGGGGGGGGCTGGAGCCAAAAACATTCAGTACTTC
>TRBJ1-4|.|TRBV5-1|.
CASSLQGMSTNEKLFF
TGCGCCAGCAGCTTGCAGGGGATGTCTACTAATGAAAAACTGTTTTTT
>TRBJ1-1|.|TRBV7-9|.
CASRNREGGNTEAFF
TGTGCCAGCAGAAACCGTGAGGGGGGGAACACTGAAGCTTTCTTT
>TRBJ1-2|many|TRBV13|.
CASSLVLIGGYTF
TGTGCCAGCAGCTTAGTTCTAATAGGAGGCTACACCTTC
>TRBJ2-3|.|TRBV7-9|.
CASSLAGIRDTQYF
TGTGCCAGCAGCTTAGCAGGGATTAGAGATACGCAGTATTTT
>TRBJ1-4|.|TRBV4-2|.
CASSQVGGATNEKLFF
TGTGCCAGCAGCCAAGTGGGGGGGGCAACTAATGAAAAACTGTTTTTT
>TRBJ2-1|.|TRBV11-3|.
CASSPARGFGTSYNEQFF
TGTGCCAGCAGCCCGGCGAGAGGTTTTGGCACTTCTTACAATGAGCAGTTCTTC
>TRBJ1-1|.|TRBV19|TRBD1
CASRYRGLNTEAFF
TGTGCCAGCAGGTACAGGGGGCTGAACACTGAAGCTTTCTTT
>TRBJ2-7|.|TRBV7-2|TRBD2
CASSQGRGGLYEQYF
TGTGCCAGCAGCCAGGGGCGGGGGGGCCTCTACGAGCAGTACTTC
>TRBJ2-3|.|TRBV10-3|.
CAISEGGSADTQYF
TGTGCCATCAGCGAGGGGGGATCCGCAGATACGCAGTATTTT
>TRBJ2-1|.|TRBV7-9|TRBD2
CASSSLAGPYNEQFF
TGTGCCAGCAGCTCACTAGCGGGACCCTACAATGAGCAGTTCTTC
>TRBJ2-3|.|TRBV18|.
CASSPSPLPTDTQYF
TGTGCCAGCTCACCCTCGCCCCTTCCGACAGATACGCAGTATTTT
>TRBJ2-5|.|TRBV7-6|TRBD1
CASSPNRGSETQYF
TGTGCCAGCAGTCCCAACAGGGGTTCAGAGACCCAGTACTTC
>TRBJ2-1|.|TRBV19|TRBD1
CASSRDRGDYNEQFF
TGTGCCAGTAGTAGGGACAGGGGAGACTACAATGAGCAGTTCTTC
>TRBJ1-2|once|TRBV11-3|TRBD1
CASSSLGKTGVGYGYTF
TGTGCCAGCAGCTCCCTGGGCAAAACAGGGGTCGGCTATGGCTACACCTTC
>TRBJ2-5|.|TRBV6-5|TRBD2
CASSYLAGGRETQYF
TGTGCCAGCAGTTACTTAGCGGGAGGACGGGAGACCCAGTACTTC
>TRBJ2-1|.|TRBV30|.
CAWKPSTASNEQFF
TGTGCCTGGAAACCCTCAACGGCCAGCAATGAGCAGTTCTTC
>TRBJ1-2|.|TRBV18|.
CASSPPGTSNYGYTF
TGTGCCAGCTCACCCCCCGGGACGTCTAACTATGGCTACACCTTC
>TRBJ2-1|.|TRBV7-2|.
CASSLTRGEQFF
TGTGCCAGCAGCCTCACCCGAGGGGAGCAGTTCTTC
>TRBJ2-7|.|TRBV5-1|.
CASSLAVSVLYEQYF
TGCGCCAGCAGCTTGGCGGTTTCAGTTCTCTACGAGCAGTACTTC
>TRBJ1-2|.|TRBV30|TRBD1
CAWSVWLDRGLSGYTF
TGTGCCTGGAGTGTCTGGCTGGACAGGGGGCTTTCGGGCTACACCTTC
>TRBJ2-4|.|TRBV5-1|.
CASSLAGVNIQYF
TGCGCCAGCAGCTTGGCGGGGGTAAACATTCAGTACTTC
>TRBJ1-2|.|TRBV11-3|.
CASSLSQGLGYTF
TGTGCCAGCAGCTTATCGCAGGGCCTGGGCTACACCTTC
>TRBJ2-3|.|TRBV7-2|TRBD2
CASSLRLAVSGTDTQYF
TGTGCCAGCAGCTTAAGACTAGCGGTGTCTGGCACAGATACGCAGTATTTT
>TRBJ1-5|.|TRBV4-1|.
CASSQGGTINQPQHF
TGCGCCAGCAGCCAAGGGGGTACTATCAATCAGCCCCAGCATTTT
>TRBJ2-3|.|TRBV7-2|.
CASSLDKWDTQYF
TGTGCCAGCAGCTTAGACAAGTGGGATACGCAGTATTTT
>TRBJ1-1|.|TRBV7-8|.
CASSSRAKQGNTEAFF
TGTGCCAGCAGCTCTCGAGCAAAACAGGGAAACACTGAAGCTTTCTTT
>TRBJ2-6|few|TRBV5-1|.
CASSLEPPGLGGSGANVLTF
TGCGCCAGCAGCTTGGAACCACCCGGGCTCGGAGGCTCTGGGGCCAACGTCCTGACTTTC
>TRBJ2-7|.|TRBV7-6|TRBD1
CASSLGTGIYEQYF
TGTGCCAGCAGCTTGGGGACAGGGATCTACGAGCAGTACTTC
>TRBJ1-2|.|TRBV30|.
CAWSLLDSGEGYTF
TGTGCCTGGAGTCTCCTAGACAGCGGCGAGGGCTACACCTTC
>TRBJ2-7|.|TRBV5-1|.
CASSLRVGADSYEQYF
TGCGCCAGCAGCTTGAGGGTCGGCGCGGATTCCTACGAGCAGTACTTC
>TRBJ1-3|.|TRBV6-1|.
CASSDSGGGNTIYF
TGTGCCAGCAGTGACTCGGGAGGTGGAAACACCATATATTTT
>TRBJ2-7|.|TRBV18|TRBD1
CASSPDRVGEQYF
TGTGCCAGCTCACCAGACAGGGTAGGCGAGCAGTACTTC
>TRBJ2-1|.|TRBV7-2|TRBD2
CASSIGTSGSLNEQFF
TGTGCCAGCAGCATCGGGACTAGCGGGAGTCTGAATGAGCAGTTCTTC
>TRBJ1-4|.|TRBV18|.
CASSPERGLNNEKLFF
TGTGCCAGCTCACCGGAGCGGGGACTGAATAATGAAAAACTGTTTTTT
>TRBJ2-2|once|TRBV6-1|TRBD1
CASGGTGTGELFF
TGTGCCAGCGGGGGGACAGGGACCGGGGAGCTGTTTTTT
>TRBJ1-1|once|TRBV5-4|TRBD1
CASSRGHLVNTEAFF
TGTGCCAGCAGTAGGGGGCACCTTGTGAACACTGAAGCTTTCTTT
>TRBJ2-1|.|TRBV10-2|TRBD2
CASSALAGANEQFF
TGCGCCAGCAGTGCCCTAGCGGGAGCCAATGAGCAGTTCTTC
>TRBJ2-3|.|TRBV7-2|.
CASRDLRGTDTQYF
TGTGCCAGCAGAGACCTCCGGGGCACAGATACGCAGTATTTT
>TRBJ2-1|.|TRBV20-1|.
CSAWQYNEQFF
TGCAGTGCTTGGCAATACAATGAGCAGTTCTTC
>TRBJ2-5|.|TRBV4-2|TRBD1
CASSQEGWQGASGKTQYF
TGTGCCAGCAGCCAAGAAGGGTGGCAGGGGGCTTCTGGAAAGACCCAGTACTTC
>TRBJ2-7|few|TRBV7-8|TRBD1
CASSRTGGYEQYF
TGTGCCAGCAGCCGGACAGGAGGCTACGAGCAGTACTTC
>TRBJ2-1|.|TRBV6-6|.
CASSYLSHSEQFF
TGTGCCAGCAGTTACTTATCTCATTCGGAGCAGTTCTTC